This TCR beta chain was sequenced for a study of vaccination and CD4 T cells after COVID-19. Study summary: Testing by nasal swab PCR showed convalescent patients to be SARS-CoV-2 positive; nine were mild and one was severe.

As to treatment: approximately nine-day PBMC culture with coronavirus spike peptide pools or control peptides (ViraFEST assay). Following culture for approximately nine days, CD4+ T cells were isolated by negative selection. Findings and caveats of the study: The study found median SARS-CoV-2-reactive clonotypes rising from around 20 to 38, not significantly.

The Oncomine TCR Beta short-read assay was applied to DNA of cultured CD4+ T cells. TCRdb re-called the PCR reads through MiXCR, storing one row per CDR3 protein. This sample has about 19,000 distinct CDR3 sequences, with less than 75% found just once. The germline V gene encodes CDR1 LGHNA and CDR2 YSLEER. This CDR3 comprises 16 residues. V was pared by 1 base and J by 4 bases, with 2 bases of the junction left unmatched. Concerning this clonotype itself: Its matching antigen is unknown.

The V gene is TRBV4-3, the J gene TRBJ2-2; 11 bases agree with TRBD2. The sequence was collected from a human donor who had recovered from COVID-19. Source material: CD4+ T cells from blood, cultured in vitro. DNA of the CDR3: TGCGCCAGCAGCCAAGGGGGACTAGCGGCCACCGGGGAGCTGTTTTTT. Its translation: CASSQGGLAATGELFF.